These 9 T cell receptor beta chains came from one sample sequenced in a study of cytomegalovirus exposure and HLA in healthy donors. 13 Jbeta primers and 60 Vbeta primers were used for the PCR. Produced via immunoSEQ multiplex PCR; TCRdb's table is partial and in-frame only. Here the sample spans approximately 150,000 clones, approximately 80% being singletons. The sequencing sample was made of PBMCs. The receptor source for this set is a woman aged 40 to 49 in good health and CMV-seronegative.

This clone was observed once. This chain joins TRBV28 and TRBJ2-7; TRBD1 matches at 7 bases. Per germline, CDR1 MDHEN and CDR2 SYDVKM. There are 14 residues in the CDR3. V was pared by 7 bases and J by 3 bases, with 9 bases of the junction left unmatched. The CDR3 region is CASKVPGQVYEQYF. DNA of the CDR3: TGTGCCAGCAAAGTACCTGGACAGGTCTACGAGCAGTACTTC.

This clone was recorded once. The V and J genes are TRBV4-3 and TRBJ2-7; D is perhaps TRBD1 (7 bases). Germline V gives CDR1 LGHNA, CDR2 YSLEER. The CDR3 contains 15 residues. The V and J ends lost 1 base and 4 bases respectively, with 14 bases between them. In DNA form, the CDR3 reads TGCGCCAGCAGCCAAGGGAGGGGGCGAGGGTACGAGCAGTACTTC. Translated, it gives CASSQGRGRGYEQYF.

The gene calls are TRBV11-3 and TRBJ2-5; 7 bases fit TRBD1. With V trimmed by 1 base and J by 1 base, 6 bases remained unmatched. The length of the CDR3 is 16 residues. CDR1 is SGHNT, CDR2 YENEEA, per germline. CDR3: CASSLGQGVLQETQYF. CDR3 nucleotides: TGTGCCAGCAGCTTAGGACAGGGCGTGCTCCAAGAGACCCAGTACTTC.

J is TRBJ2-3 and V is TRBV9; D call uncertain. This CDR3 is built from 15 residues. Germline V gene data show CDR1 as SGDLS and CDR2 as YYNGEE. Trimming shortened V by 0 bases and J by 0 bases, and 8 bases separated the two germline ends. In nucleotides, the CDR3 is TGTGCCAGCAGCGTAGGGAGCGTAAGCACAGATACGCAGTATTTT. It encodes CASSVGSVSTDTQYF.

The chain has TRBV14 and TRBJ2-1; the match to TRBD2 covers 7 bases. The CDR3 length is 17 residues. In germline, CDR1 is SGHDN, CDR2 FVKESK. V was clipped by 0 bases and J by 1 base; unmatched bases: 6. The CDR3 region is CASSQDFVGGSYNEQFF. CDR3 coding DNA: TGTGCCAGCAGCCAAGACTTTGTGGGAGGGTCCTACAATGAGCAGTTCTTC.

This chain connects TRBV4-3 to TRBJ2-1, with D possibly TRBD2 on 5 matching bases. CDR1 and CDR2 from the germline V gene are LGHNA and YSLEER. There are 16 residues in the CDR3. The ends were cut back, 0 bases at V and 0 bases at J, with 9 bases in the middle. As DNA, the CDR3 is TGCGCCAGCAGCCAAGATGGGGAGCCCTCCTACAATGAGCAGTTCTTC. Amino acid sequence: CASSQDGEPSYNEQFF.

The gene calls are TRBV5-1 and TRBJ2-5; D remains ambiguous. Trimming cost V 0 bases and J 3 bases, with 9 bases left between them. Germline CDR1 reads SGHRS; CDR2 reads YFSETQ. This CDR3 spans 14 amino acids. CDR3 nucleotides: TGCGCCAGCAGCTTGGTTGGCGGCGAAGAGACCCAGTACTTC. Amino acids: CASSLVGGEETQYF.

This clone occurred a few times. The chain is built from TRBV28 and TRBJ1-1, with 8 positions matching TRBD1. Germline-derived CDR1 and CDR2 are MDHEN and SYDVKM. The CDR3 has 12 residues. V shed 7 bases and J 10 bases; nucleotides not matched to a gene: 8. The CDR3 bases are TGTGCCAGCAAGACAGGGGTTCGGGTAGCTTTCTTT. Its protein is CASKTGVRVAFF.

This sequence joins TRBV7-7 and TRBJ2-1; 9 nucleotides agree with TRBD2. Germline CDR1 reads SSHAT; CDR2 reads FNYEAQ (reference sequence). Trimming took 5 bases from V and 6 from J; bases not matched to a gene: 8. The CDR3 is 15 amino acids. The CDR3 reads CASSVSGSRGNEQFF. For the CDR3, the DNA is TGTGCCAGCAGCGTTAGCGGGAGTAGGGGCAATGAGCAGTTCTTC. The whole variable domain, filled in from reference TRBV7-7 and TRBJ2-1, reads GAGVSQSPRYKVTKRGQDVTLRCDPISSHATLYWYQQALGQGPEFLTYFNYEAQPDKSGLPSDRFSAERPEGSISTLTIQRTEQRDSAMYRCASSVSGSRGNEQFFGPGTRLTVL.